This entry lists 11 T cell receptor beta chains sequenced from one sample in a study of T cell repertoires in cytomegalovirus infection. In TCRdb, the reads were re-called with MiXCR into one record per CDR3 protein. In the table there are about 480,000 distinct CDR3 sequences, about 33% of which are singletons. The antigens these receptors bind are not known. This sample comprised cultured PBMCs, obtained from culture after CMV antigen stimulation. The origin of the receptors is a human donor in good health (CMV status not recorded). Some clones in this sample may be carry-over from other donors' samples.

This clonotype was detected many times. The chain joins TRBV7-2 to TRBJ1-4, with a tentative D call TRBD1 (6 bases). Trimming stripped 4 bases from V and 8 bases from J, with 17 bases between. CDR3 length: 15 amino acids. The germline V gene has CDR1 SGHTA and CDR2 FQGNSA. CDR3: CASSSSGGQMEKLFF. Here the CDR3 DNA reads TGTGCCAGCAGCTCATCGGGCGGACAGATGGAAAAACTGTTTTTT.

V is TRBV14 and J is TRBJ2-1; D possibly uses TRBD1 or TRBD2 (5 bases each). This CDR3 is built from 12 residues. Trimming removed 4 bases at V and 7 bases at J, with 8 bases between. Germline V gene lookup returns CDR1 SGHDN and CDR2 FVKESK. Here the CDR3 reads CASSLWGNEQFF. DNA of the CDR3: TGTGCCAGCAGCCTCTGGGGGAATGAGCAGTTCTTC.

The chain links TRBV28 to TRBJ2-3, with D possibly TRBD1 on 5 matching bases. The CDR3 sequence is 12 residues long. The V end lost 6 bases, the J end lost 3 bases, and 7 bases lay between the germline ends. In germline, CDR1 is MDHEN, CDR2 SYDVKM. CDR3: CASRGQTDTQYF. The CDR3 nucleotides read TGTGCCAGCAGGGGGCAGACAGATACGCAGTATTTT.

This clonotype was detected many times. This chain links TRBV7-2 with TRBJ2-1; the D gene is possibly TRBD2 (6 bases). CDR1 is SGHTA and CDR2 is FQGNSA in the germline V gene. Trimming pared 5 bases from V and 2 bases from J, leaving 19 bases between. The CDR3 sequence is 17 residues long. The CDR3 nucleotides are TGTGCCAGCAGCGCAACGATTCAGGGAGGCCCCTACAATGAGCAGTTCTTC. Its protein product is CASSATIQGGPYNEQFF.

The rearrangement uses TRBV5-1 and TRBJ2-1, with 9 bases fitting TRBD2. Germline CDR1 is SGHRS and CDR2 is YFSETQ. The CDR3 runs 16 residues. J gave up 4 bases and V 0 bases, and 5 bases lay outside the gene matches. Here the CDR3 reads CASSLAGAGGYNEQFF. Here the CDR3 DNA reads TGCGCCAGCAGCTTGGCCGGAGCGGGGGGATACAATGAGCAGTTCTTC.

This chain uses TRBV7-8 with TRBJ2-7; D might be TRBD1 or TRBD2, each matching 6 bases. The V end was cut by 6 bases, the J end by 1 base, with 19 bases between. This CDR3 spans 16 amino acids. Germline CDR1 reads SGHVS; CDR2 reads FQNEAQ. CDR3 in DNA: TGTGCCAGCAGTGCCTTAGGGGGGCCCCGTTCCTACGAGCAGTACTTC. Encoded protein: CASSALGGPRSYEQYF.

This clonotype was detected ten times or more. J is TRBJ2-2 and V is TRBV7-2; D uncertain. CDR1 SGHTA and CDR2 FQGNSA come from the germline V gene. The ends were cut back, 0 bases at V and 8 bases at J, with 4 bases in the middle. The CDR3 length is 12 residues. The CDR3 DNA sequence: TGTGCCAGCAGCTTAGCACCGGGGGAGCTGTTTTTT. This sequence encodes CASSLAPGELFF.

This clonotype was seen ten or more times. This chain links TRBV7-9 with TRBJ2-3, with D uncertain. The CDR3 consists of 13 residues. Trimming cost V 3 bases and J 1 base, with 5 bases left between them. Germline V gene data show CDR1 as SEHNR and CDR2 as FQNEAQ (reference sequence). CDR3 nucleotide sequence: TGTGCCAGCAGCTTTGAGGGCACAGATACGCAGTATTTT. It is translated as CASSFEGTDTQYF. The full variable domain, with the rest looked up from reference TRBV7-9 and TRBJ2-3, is DTGVSQNPRHKITKRGQNVTFRCDPISEHNRLYWYRQTLGQGPEFLTYFQNEAQLEKSRLLSDRFSAERPKGSFSTLEIQRTEQGDSAMYLCASSFEGTDTQYFGPGTRLTVL.

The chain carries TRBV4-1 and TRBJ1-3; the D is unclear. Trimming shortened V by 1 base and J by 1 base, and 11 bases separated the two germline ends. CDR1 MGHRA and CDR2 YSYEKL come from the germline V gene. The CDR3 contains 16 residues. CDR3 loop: CASSQAAVSSGNTIYF. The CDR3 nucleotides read TGCGCCAGCAGCCAAGCGGCAGTTTCATCTGGAAACACCATATATTTT.

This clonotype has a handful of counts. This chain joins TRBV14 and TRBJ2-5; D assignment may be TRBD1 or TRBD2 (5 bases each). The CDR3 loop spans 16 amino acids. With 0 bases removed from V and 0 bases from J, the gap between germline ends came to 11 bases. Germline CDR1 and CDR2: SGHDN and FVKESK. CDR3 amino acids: CASSQDHGTYQETQYF. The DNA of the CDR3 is TGTGCCAGCAGCCAAGATCACGGGACCTACCAAGAGACCCAGTACTTC.

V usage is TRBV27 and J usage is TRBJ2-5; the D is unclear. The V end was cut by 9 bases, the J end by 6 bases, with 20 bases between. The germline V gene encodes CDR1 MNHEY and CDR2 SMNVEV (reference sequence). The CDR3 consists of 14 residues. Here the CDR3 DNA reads TGTGCCAGGCCATTACTCCGAGAGAGCCAGACCCAGTACTTC. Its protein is CARPLLRESQTQYF.